A single sample is the source of the 9 T cell receptor beta chains below, sequenced in a study of blood T cell repertoires in COVID-19. Sequencing was performed with immunoSEQ multiplex PCR; in TCRdb, only in-frame clones are kept and a portion is missing. The sample has roughly 200,000 clones; around 90% are singletons. Sequencing used PBMCs or T cells enriched from blood (not recorded which). The receptors stem from a man younger than 45 in a cohort exposed to, infected with or recovered from COVID-19 (not recorded which).

V gene TRBV7-3 combines with J gene TRBJ2-1, with 7 bases identical to TRBD2. The ends lost 3 bases at V and 5 bases at J; junction bases unmatched: 4. CDR1 SGHTA and CDR2 FQGTGA come from the germline V gene. This CDR3 contains 14 residues. The CDR3 spells CASSLSGTDNEQFF. The DNA of the CDR3 is TGTGCCAGCAGCTTGAGCGGGACTGACAATGAGCAGTTCTTC.

V usage is TRBV6-5 and J usage is TRBJ2-5, with 11 bases matching TRBD2. Germline CDR1 is MNHEY and CDR2 is SVGAGI. V was pared by 2 bases and J by 3 bases, with 2 bases of the junction left unmatched. This CDR3 has 15 residues. The DNA of the CDR3 is TGTGCCAGCAGTTACGGGACTAGCGGTAAAGAGACCCAGTACTTC. Translated, it gives CASSYGTSGKETQYF.

The rearrangement joins TRBV27 to TRBJ2-7, with 9 bases matching TRBD1. The V and J ends lost 5 bases and 0 bases, in that order; junction bases with no gene match: 8. Germline V lookup: CDR1 MNHEY, CDR2 SMNVEV (reference sequence). This CDR3 comprises 16 residues. In DNA form, the CDR3 reads TGTGCCAGCAGTCAACTACCGGGACAGGGCTCCTACGAGCAGTACTTC. This translates into CASSQLPGQGSYEQYF.

The chain joins TRBV6-6 to TRBJ1-1, with D hard to call. Germline loops: CDR1 MNHNY, CDR2 SVGAGI (reference sequence). Trimming removed 0 bases from V and 3 bases from J, with 11 bases in between. The CDR3 runs to 15 residues. The CDR3 nucleotides are TGTGCCAGCAGTTACTCGATCCAACGCGACACTGAAGCTTTCTTT. This sequence encodes CASSYSIQRDTEAFF.

This clone came up once. The genes are TRBV6-5 and TRBJ2-3, with TRBD1 matching over 7 bases. Per the germline V gene, CDR1 is MNHEY and CDR2 is SVGAGI. V lost 5 bases, J lost 9 bases, and 8 bases stayed unmatched. This CDR3 is 13 amino acids long. CDR3 bases: TGTGCCAGCAGTCACAAACAGGGGCCCACGCAGTATTTT. Translated, it gives CASSHKQGPTQYF.

The chain employs TRBV11-2 and TRBJ2-7, with 8 bases matching TRBD1. J gave up 2 bases and V 4 bases, and 7 bases lay outside the gene matches. There are 15 residues in the CDR3. In germline, CDR1 is SGHAT, CDR2 FQNNGV. CDR3 sequence reads: CASSYDRGRAYEQYF. CDR3 sequence (DNA): TGTGCCAGCAGCTATGACAGGGGAAGGGCCTACGAGCAGTACTTC.

The rearrangement joins TRBV4-1 to TRBJ2-5; TRBD2 agrees at 12 bases. CDR3 length equals 16 residues. Germline-derived CDR1 and CDR2 are MGHRA and YSYEKL. After removal of 0 bases from V and 4 bases from J, the junction contained 3 bases not matched to a gene. The CDR3 sequence: CASSQDWGLAGETQYF. Written as DNA, the CDR3 is TGCGCCAGCAGCCAAGATTGGGGACTAGCGGGAGAGACCCAGTACTTC.

The chain recombines TRBV9 with TRBJ2-2, with D hard to call. The CDR3 covers 14 residues. CDR1 and CDR2 (germline): SGDLS, YYNGEE. V was shortened by 2 bases and J by 8 bases, with 13 bases between the two germline ends. CDR3 DNA sequence: TGTGCCAGCAGCGTGGCGTCAGCGCCAGGGGAGCTGTTTTTT. It translates to CASSVASAPGELFF.

The chain recombines TRBV28 with TRBJ2-2; the match to TRBD1 covers 9 bases. After removal of 4 bases from V and 6 bases from J, the junction contained 6 bases not matched to a gene. Germline-derived CDR1 and CDR2 are MDHEN and SYDVKM. This CDR3 is 15 amino acids long. CDR3 nucleotides: TGTGCCAGCAGTTGGGGACAGGGCAAAGCCGGGGAGCTGTTTTTT. Translation: CASSWGQGKAGELFF.